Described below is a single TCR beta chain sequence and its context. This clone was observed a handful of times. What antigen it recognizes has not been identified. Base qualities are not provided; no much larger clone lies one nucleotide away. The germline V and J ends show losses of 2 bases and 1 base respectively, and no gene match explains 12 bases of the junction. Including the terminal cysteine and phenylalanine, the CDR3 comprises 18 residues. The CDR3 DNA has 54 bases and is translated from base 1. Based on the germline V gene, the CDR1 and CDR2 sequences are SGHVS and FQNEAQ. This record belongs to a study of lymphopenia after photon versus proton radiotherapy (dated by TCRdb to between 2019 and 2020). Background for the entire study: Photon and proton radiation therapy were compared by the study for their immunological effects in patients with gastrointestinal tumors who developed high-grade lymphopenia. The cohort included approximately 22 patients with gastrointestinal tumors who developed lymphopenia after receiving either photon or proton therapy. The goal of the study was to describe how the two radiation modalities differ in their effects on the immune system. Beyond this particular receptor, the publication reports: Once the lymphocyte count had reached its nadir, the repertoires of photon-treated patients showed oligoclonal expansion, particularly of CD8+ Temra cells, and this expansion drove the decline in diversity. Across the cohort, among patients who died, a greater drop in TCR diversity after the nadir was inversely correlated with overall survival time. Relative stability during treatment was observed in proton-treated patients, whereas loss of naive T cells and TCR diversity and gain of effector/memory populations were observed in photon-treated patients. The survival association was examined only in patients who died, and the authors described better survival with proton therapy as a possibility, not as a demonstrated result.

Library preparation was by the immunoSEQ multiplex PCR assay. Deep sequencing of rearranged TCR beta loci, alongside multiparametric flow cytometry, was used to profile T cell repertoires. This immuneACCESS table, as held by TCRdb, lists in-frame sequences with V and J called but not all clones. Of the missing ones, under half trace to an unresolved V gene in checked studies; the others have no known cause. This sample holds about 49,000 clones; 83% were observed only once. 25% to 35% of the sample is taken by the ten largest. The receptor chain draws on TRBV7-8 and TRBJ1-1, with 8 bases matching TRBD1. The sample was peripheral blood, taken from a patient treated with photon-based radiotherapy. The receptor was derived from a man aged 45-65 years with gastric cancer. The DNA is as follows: TGTGCCAGCAGCTTACTGGGACAGGACTCCGTAACGAACACTGAAGCTTTCTTT. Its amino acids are CASSLLGQDSVTNTEAFF.